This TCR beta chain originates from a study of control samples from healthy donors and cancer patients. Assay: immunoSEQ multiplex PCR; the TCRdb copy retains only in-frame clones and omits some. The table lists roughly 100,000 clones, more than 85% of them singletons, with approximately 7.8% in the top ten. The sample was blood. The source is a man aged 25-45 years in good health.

The CDR3 loop is CASSEIGVSGNTIYF. The CDR3 nucleotides read TGTGCCAGCAGTGAAATTGGGGTCTCTGGAAACACCATATATTTT. This chain joins TRBV2 and TRBJ1-3; unclear D gene. The germline V gene has CDR1 SNHLY and CDR2 FYNNEI. This CDR3 is built from 15 residues. The V end lost 2 bases, the J end lost 0 bases, and 8 bases lay between the germline ends.